The clone carrying this T cell receptor (beta chain) has more than one count but fewer than ten. Its antigen is not identified. This record belongs to a study of T cell repertoires in cytomegalovirus infection. Study as a whole: Matching HLA type, along with CMV infection, was indicated by public TCR beta signatures.

Regarding the study as a whole: CMV-specific TCR beta clonotypes restricted by HLA-C were the ones dominating the ex vivo response. Frequencies of public TCR beta families were cumulated, and this identified carriers of CMV plus the relevant HLA.

TCRdb re-called the reads with MiXCR, one entry per CDR3 protein. The sample records some 110,000 distinct CDR3 sequences, around 10% being singletons. The sequenced material came from PBMCs, sequenced either directly or after in vitro stimulation (not recorded which). The sequence derives from a human donor in good health (CMV status not recorded). Some clones in this sample may be carry-over from other donors' samples.

The CDR3 DNA follows: TGCGCCAGCAGCTTAACAGGGGACCCAAACAATGAGCAGTTCTTC. It specifies CASSLTGDPNNEQFF. This chain joins TRBV5-1 and TRBJ2-1; 7 positions match TRBD1. V shed 2 bases, J shed 5 bases, and the junction held 7 bases outside the gene matches. The CDR3 runs to 15 residues. CDR1 is SGHRS and CDR2 is YFSETQ in the germline V gene.